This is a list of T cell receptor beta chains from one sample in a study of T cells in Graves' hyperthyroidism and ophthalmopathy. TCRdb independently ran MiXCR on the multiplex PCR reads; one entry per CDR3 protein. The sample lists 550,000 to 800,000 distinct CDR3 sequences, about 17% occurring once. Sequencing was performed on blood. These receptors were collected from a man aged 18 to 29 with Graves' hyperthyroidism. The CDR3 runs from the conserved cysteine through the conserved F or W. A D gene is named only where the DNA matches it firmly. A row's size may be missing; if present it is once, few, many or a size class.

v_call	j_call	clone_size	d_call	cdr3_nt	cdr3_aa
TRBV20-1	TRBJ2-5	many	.	TGCAGTGCTAGAGATTGGATGGCAGGGTACCAAGAGACCCAGTACTTC	CSARDWMAGYQETQYF
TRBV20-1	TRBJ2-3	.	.	TGCAGTGCTACGATCAGGGGGGGGATTTACACAGATGCGCAGTATTTT	CSATIRGGIYTDAQYF
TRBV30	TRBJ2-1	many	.	TGTGCCTGGAGTGTTGCGAATGAGCAGTTCTTC	CAWSVANEQFF
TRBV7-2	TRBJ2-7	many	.	TGTGCCAGCAGCTTAGGGGCAGGGAATTCCCGTTACGAGCAGTACTTC	CASSLGAGNSRYEQYF
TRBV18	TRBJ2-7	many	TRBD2	TGTGCCAGCTCCATTAGCGGGAGGGCTACCTTCGAGCAGTACTTC	CASSISGRATFEQYF
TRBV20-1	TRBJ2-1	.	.	TGCAGTGCTAGAGATAACAGGGCGCATGAGCAGTTCTTC	CSARDNRAHEQFF
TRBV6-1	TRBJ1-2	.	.	TGTGCCAGCAGGGAGTCCCCAAAGGTTACAGGAGTCTTTGGCTACACCTTC	CASRESPKVTGVFGYTF
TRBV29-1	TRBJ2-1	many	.	TGCAGCGTTGAAGATGTTGAAGGGAACTACAATGAGCAGTTCTTC	CSVEDVEGNYNEQFF
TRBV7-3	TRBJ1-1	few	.	TGTGCCAGCGCGGAGGGGTCAAACACTGAAGCTTTCTTT	CASAEGSNTEAFF
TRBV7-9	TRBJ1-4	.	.	TGTGCCAGCAGCCCCCGAAGGGAAGCAACTAATGAAAAACTGTTTTTT	CASSPRREATNEKLFF
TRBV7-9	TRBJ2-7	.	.	TGTGCCAGCAGCTTCCATCTTCTCGAGCAGTACTTC	CASSFHLLEQYF
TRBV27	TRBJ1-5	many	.	TGTGCCAGCAGCCCGGGGGTTAGCAATCAGCCCCAGCATTTT	CASSPGVSNQPQHF
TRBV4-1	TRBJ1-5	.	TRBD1	TGCGCCAGCAGCCAAGGAAAGGGGGCGGGTGCCAATCAGCCCCAGCATTTT	CASSQGKGAGANQPQHF
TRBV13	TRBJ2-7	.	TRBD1	TGTGCCAGCAGCTTGACAGGGGCCCTCTACGAGCAGTACTTC	CASSLTGALYEQYF
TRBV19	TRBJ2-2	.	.	TGTGCCAGTAGTAAGGGCAGTCGAACCGGGGAGCTGTTTTTT	CASSKGSRTGELFF
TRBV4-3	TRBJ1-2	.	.	TGCGCCAGCAGCCAAGATAACAGGGATACCTATGGCTACACCTTC	CASSQDNRDTYGYTF
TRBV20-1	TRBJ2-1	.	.	TGCAGTGCTATTAAGAGGGAGTCTACCCACGGGGTTTACAATGAGCAGTTCTTC	CSAIKRESTHGVYNEQFF
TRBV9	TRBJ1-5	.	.	TGTGCCAGCAGCTTCCGACCGGGTCATGGGGATCAGCCCCAGCATTTT	CASSFRPGHGDQPQHF
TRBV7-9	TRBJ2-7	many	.	TGTGCCAGCAGCTTAGCGCGATTAACGGGACCCTACGAGCAGTACTTC	CASSLARLTGPYEQYF
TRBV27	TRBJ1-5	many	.	TGTGCCAGCAGTTTTGGATTAGGTCAGCCCCAGCATTTT	CASSFGLGQPQHF
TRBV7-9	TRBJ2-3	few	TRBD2	TGTGCCAGCAGCTTACCGCTCGGCGGGAGGGCCACTACAGATACGCAGTATTTT	CASSLPLGGRATTDTQYF
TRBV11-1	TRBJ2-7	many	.	TGTGCCAGCAGCCATCTAGCGATGGGCTACGAGCAGTACTTC	CASSHLAMGYEQYF
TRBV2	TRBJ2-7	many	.	TGTGCCAGCAGTGAGACAGGATTAGCCGGCTACGAGCAGTACTTC	CASSETGLAGYEQYF
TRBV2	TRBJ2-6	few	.	TGTGCCAGCTTTCGCGGGGCGTCTGGGGCCAACGTCCTGACTTTC	CASFRGASGANVLTF
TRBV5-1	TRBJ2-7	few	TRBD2	TGCGCCAGCAGTATTAGCGGGAGAATTTACGAGCAGTACTTC	CASSISGRIYEQYF
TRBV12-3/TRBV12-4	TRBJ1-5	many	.	TGTGCCAGCAGTTCCGTGGGGCGGGGAAATCAGCCCCAGCATTTT	CASSSVGRGNQPQHF
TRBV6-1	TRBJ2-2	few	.	TGTGCCGCCCGCCCCGCGAACACCGGGGAGCTGTTTTTT	CAARPANTGELFF
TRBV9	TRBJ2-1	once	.	TGTGCCAGCAGCCGTGGGGCGTCGAATGAGCAGTTCTTC	CASSRGASNEQFF
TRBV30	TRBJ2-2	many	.	TGTGCCTGGAGTGTACTCGTGACCACCGGGGAGCTGTTTTTT	CAWSVLVTTGELFF
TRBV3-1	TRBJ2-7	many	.	TGTGCCAGCAGCCAAGTCGGAGTTACCTACGAGCAGTACTTC	CASSQVGVTYEQYF
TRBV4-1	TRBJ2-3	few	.	TGCGCCAGCAGAAAGGGACCGATTAGCACAGATACGCAGTATTTT	CASRKGPISTDTQYF